This T cell receptor (beta chain) was retrieved from a study of post-analysis software for immune sequencing data. CDR3 length: 11 amino acids. Trimming took off 5 bases at V and 10 bases at J, with 11 bases between the two ends. CDR1 is MDHEN and CDR2 is SYDVKM in the germline V gene. Whole-study results and caveats: Included in a set of 5 or 6 TRBV segments more frequent in patients than controls were TRBV5-6, TRBV5-1 and TRBV20-1. Compared with controls, patients showed significantly lower normalized Chao1 diversity. Strong co-clustering by F measure linked samples that shared a preparation batch.

Presence of unique molecular identifiers characterized the TCR beta cDNA libraries. Input amounts of roughly 0.85 to 11 million T cells were used. These gave approximately 500,000 cDNA molecules, so each molecule approximated one T cell. In TCRdb, the PCR reads were re-called with MiXCR into one record per CDR3 protein. The table has about 560,000 distinct CDR3 sequences, roughly two fifths seen once. As to this clonotype: Its specificity is unknown.

The sequence was collected from a girl aged 10 to 17 with multiple sclerosis. The chain links TRBV28 to TRBJ1-2; unclear D gene. Sequenced material: blood. This CDR3 reads CASSRYGDYTF. The DNA for the CDR3 is TGTGCCAGCAGTCGTTACGGGGACTACACCTTC.